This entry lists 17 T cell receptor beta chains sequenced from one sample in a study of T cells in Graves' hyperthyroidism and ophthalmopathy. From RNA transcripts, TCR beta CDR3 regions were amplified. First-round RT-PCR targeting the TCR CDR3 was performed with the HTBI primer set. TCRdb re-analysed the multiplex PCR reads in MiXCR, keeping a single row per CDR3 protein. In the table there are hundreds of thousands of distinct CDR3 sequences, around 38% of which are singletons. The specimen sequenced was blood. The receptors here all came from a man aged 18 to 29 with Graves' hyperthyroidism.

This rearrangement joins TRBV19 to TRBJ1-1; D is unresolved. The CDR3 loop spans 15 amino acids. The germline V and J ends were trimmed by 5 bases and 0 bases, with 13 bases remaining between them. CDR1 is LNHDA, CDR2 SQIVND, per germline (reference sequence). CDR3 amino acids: CASSSREKVNTEAFF. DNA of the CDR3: TGTGCCAGTAGTTCAAGGGAAAAGGTGAACACTGAAGCTTTCTTT.

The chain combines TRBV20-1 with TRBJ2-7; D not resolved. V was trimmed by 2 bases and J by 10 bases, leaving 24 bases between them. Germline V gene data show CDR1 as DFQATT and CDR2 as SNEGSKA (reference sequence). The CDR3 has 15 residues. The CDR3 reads CSARPSSLSSSSQYF. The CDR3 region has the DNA TGCAGTGCTAGACCCAGCTCCCTTTCTTCGAGCTCCCAGTACTTC.

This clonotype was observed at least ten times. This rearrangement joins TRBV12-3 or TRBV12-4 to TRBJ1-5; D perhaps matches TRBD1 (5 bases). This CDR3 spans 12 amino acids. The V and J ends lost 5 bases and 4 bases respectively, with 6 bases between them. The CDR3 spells CASSAGNQPQHF. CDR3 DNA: TGTGCCAGCAGTGCAGGGAATCAGCCCCAGCATTTT.

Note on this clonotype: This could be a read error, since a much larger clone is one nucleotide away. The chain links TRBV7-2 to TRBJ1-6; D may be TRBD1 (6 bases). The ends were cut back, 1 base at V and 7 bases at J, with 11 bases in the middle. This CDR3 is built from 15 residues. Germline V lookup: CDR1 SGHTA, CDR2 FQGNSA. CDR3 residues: CASSLGAGANSPLHF. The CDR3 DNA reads TGTGCCAGCAGCTTAGGGGCAGGGGCCAATTCACCCCTCCACTTT.

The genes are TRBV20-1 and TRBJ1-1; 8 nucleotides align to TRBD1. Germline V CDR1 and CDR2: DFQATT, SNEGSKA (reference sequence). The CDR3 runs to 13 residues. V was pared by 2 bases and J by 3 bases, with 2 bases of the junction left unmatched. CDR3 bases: TGCAGTGCTAGAAGGACAGGGCACACTGAAGCTTTCTTT. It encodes CSARRTGHTEAFF.

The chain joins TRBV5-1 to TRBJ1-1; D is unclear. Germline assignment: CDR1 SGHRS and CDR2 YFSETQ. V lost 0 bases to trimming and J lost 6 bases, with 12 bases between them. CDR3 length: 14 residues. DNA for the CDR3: TGCGCCAGCAGCTTGGGTCCCTCGGGATCTGAAGCTTTCTTT. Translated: CASSLGPSGSEAFF.

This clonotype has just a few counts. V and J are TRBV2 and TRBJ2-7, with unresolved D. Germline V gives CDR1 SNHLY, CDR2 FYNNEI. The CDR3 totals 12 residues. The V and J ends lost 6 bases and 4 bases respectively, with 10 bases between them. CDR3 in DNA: TGTGCCAGCAGGGTCCGGAGTTACGAGCAGTACTTC. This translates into CASRVRSYEQYF.

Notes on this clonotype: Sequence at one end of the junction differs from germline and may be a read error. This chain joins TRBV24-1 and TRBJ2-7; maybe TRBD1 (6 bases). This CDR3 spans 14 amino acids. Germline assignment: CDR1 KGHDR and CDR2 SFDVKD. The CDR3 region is CASSERTVSYEQYF. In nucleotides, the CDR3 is TGTGCCAGCAGTGAGAGGACAGTCTCCTACGAGCAGTACTTC.

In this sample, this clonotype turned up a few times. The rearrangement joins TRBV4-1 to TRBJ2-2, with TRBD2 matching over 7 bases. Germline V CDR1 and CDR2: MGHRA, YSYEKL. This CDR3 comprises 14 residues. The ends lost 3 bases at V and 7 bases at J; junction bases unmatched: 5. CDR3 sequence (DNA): TGCGCCAGCAGCCATGGGGACTATGGCGGGGAGCTGTTTTTT. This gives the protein CASSHGDYGGELFF.

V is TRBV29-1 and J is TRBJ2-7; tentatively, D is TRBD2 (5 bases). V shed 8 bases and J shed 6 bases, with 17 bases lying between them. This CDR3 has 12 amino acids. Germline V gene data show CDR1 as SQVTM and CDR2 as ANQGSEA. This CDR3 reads CSSQDSGSEQYF. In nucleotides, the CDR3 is TGCAGCAGCCAAGACTCTGGGAGCGAGCAGTACTTC.

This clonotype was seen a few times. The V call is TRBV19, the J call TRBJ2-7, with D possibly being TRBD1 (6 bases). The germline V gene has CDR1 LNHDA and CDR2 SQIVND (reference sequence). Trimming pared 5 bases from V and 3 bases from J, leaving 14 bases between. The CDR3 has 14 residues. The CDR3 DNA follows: TGTGCCAGTAGTTTGGGACACACCCTCTACGAGCAGTACTTC. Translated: CASSLGHTLYEQYF.

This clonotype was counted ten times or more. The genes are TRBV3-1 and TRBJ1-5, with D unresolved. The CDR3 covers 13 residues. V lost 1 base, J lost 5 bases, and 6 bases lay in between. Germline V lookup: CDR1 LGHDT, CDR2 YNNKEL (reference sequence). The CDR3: CASSQGGHQPQHF. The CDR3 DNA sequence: TGTGCCAGCAGCCAAGGTGGCCATCAGCCCCAGCATTTT.

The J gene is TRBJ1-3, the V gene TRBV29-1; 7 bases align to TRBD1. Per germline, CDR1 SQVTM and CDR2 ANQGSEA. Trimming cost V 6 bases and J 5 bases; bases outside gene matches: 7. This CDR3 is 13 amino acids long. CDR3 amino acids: CSVSEGQRNTIYF. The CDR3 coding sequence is TGCAGCGTCTCGGAGGGACAGAGAAACACCATATATTTT.

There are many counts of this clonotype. DNA of the CDR3: TGCAGTGCGTGGACTAACTACGAGCAGTACTTC. Protein sequence: CSAWTNYEQYF. The V and J genes are TRBV20-1 and TRBJ2-7; tentative D call: TRBD2 (6 bases). The CDR3 totals 11 residues. Germline assignment: CDR1 DFQATT and CDR2 SNEGSKA (reference sequence). V dropped 6 bases and J dropped 3 bases, with 9 bases sitting between them.

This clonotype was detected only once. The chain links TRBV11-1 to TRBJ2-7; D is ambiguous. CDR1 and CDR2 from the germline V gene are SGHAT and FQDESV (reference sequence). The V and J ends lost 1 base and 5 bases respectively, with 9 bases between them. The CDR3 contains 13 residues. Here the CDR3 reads CASSLGANNEQYF. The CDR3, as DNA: TGTGCCAGCAGCTTAGGGGCCAACAACGAGCAGTACTTC.

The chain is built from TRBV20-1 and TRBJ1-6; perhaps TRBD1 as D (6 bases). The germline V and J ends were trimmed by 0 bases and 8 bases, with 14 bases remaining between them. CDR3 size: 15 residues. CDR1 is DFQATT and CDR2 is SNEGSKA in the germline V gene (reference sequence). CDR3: CSARDPGTSYSPLHF. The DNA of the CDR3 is TGCAGTGCTAGAGACCCCGGGACAAGCTATTCACCCCTCCACTTT.

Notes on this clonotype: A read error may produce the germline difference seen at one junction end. CDR3 DNA: TGTGCCAGCAGTTTATCGGGACAGGGGGAGTCTCAGCCCCGGCATTTT. Its protein product is CASSLSGQGESQPRHF. This chain links TRBV12-3 or TRBV12-4 with TRBJ1-5, with 11 bases matching TRBD1. This CDR3 is built from 16 residues.